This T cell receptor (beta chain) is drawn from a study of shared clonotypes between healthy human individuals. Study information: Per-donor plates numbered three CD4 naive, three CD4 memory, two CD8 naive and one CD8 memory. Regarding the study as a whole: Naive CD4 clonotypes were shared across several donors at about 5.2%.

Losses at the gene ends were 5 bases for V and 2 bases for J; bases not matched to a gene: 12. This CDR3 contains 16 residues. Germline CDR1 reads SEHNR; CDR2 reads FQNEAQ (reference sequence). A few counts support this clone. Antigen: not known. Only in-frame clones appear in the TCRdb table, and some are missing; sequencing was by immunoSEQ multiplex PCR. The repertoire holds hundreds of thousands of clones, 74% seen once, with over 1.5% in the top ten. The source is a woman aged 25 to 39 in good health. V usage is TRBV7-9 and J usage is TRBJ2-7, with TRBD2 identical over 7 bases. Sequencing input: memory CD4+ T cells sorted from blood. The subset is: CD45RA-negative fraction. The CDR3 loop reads CASSPPPLAVTYEQYF. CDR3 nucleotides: TGTGCCAGCAGCCCGCCGCCTCTAGCGGTGACCTACGAGCAGTACTTC.